This TCR beta chain derives from a study of tumor and adjacent non-tumor tissue in lung cancer. The template was RNA from unsorted bulk tissue. Distant lung tissue was collected more than 3 cm away from the tumor edge. The library came from three nested PCR rounds adapted from ARM-PCR protocols. TCRdb redid the calling of the multiplex PCR reads with MiXCR, one entry per CDR3 protein. Among over 80,000 distinct CDR3 sequences listed, 80% were seen once. Turning to this clonotype: Germline and junction disagree at one end, which may indicate a read error.

Looked up from germline, CDR1 is MNHEY and CDR2 is SVGAGI. The CDR3 has 15 residues. Sequencing was performed on distant non-tumor lung tissue. The J gene is TRBJ1-2, the V gene TRBV6-5; a possible D gene is TRBD1 (5 bases). This sequence originates from a man aged 60-69 years with small cell lung cancer. The CDR3 DNA sequence: TGTGCCAGCAGTTACAATGGCGGCAGGGCCTATGGCTACACATTC. Protein product: CASSYNGGRAYGYTF.